The 27 T cell receptor beta chains listed next were all sequenced from one sample in a study of blood T cell repertoires in COVID-19. Libraries were prepared by immunoSEQ multiplex PCR; TCRdb keeps only in-frame clonotypes and omits some of them. In the table there are about 270,000 clones, 65% to 90% of which are singletons. Sequenced material: peripheral blood. All receptors come from a woman aged 55-70 years with active or convalescent COVID-19.

This clone was observed a single time. J is TRBJ2-3 and V is TRBV10-3; 7 bases agree with TRBD2. V was pared by 3 bases and J by 5 bases, with 2 bases of the junction left unmatched. The CDR3 length is 13 residues. CDR1 ENHRY and CDR2 SYGVKD come from the germline V gene. CDR3 amino acids: CAISDIAGDTQYF. The CDR3 nucleotides read TGTGCCATCAGTGACATAGCGGGAGATACGCAGTATTTT.

CDR3 sequence: CASRKGVQETQYF. The CDR3 bases are TGCGCCAGCAGAAAGGGGGTCCAAGAGACCCAGTACTTC. This sequence joins TRBV5-1 and TRBJ2-5; D perhaps matches TRBD1 (6 bases). The V gene lost 5 bases and the J gene lost 1 base, with 9 bases spanning the gap. This CDR3 spans 13 amino acids. The germline gives CDR1 SGHRS, CDR2 YFSETQ.

The J gene is TRBJ2-3, the V gene TRBV11-2; 10 nucleotides match TRBD2. CDR1 and CDR2 from the germline V gene are SGHAT and FQNNGV. The trim removed 5 bases at V and 1 base at J, leaving 12 bases unmatched. The CDR3 totals 18 residues. CDR3 nucleotides: TGTGCCAGCAGCCCACCCCTAGCGGGGGCCCTGGGCACAGATACGCAGTATTTT. Its protein is CASSPPLAGALGTDTQYF.

The chain recombines TRBV11-2 with TRBJ1-2; D unclear. CDR3 length: 15 amino acids. CDR1 is SGHAT and CDR2 is FQNNGV in the germline V gene. V gave up 5 bases and J gave up 4 bases, with 17 bases separating them. CDR3 protein: CASSPPQDGGYGYTF. CDR3 DNA: TGTGCCAGCAGCCCCCCGCAGGACGGAGGCTATGGCTACACCTTC.

The V gene is TRBV2, the J gene TRBJ2-5; 12 bases are a match to TRBD2. The germline CDR1 and CDR2 sequences are SNHLY and FYNNEI. The CDR3 has 15 residues. With 4 bases clipped from V and 7 bases from J, the junction kept 7 bases outside the gene matches. In DNA, the CDR3 is TGTGCCAGCAGTGGTACTAGCGGGGGGCTAGGGACCCAGTACTTC. This encodes CASSGTSGGLGTQYF.

The chain has TRBV7-6 and TRBJ2-3, with 9 bases matching TRBD2. Germline-derived CDR1 and CDR2 are SGHVS and FNYEAQ. CDR3 size: 17 residues. The V segment lost 1 base and the J segment 4 bases; nucleotides outside the gene matches: 9. The CDR3 DNA sequence: TGTGCCAGCAGCTTAGTCCCTCTAGCGGGAAACCCAGATACGCAGTATTTT. Encoded protein: CASSLVPLAGNPDTQYF.

CDR3 amino acids: CASSPLPGQGGPTGANVLTF. In DNA form, the CDR3 reads TGTGCCAGCAGCCCCTTACCGGGACAGGGTGGTCCTACTGGGGCCAACGTCCTGACTTTC. The chain joins TRBV3-1 (or the pseudogene TRBV3-2) to TRBJ2-6; TRBD1 matches at 9 bases. The CDR3 covers 20 residues. Per germline, CDR1 LGHDT and CDR2 YNNKEL (reference sequence). Trimming cost V 4 bases and J 2 bases; bases outside gene matches: 15.

To note about this clone: Distinct nucleotide sequences in the sample also encode this CDR3. This rearrangement joins TRBV15 to TRBJ1-2; no firm D call. Germline loops: CDR1 LNHNV, CDR2 YYDKDF (reference sequence). The V gene lost 0 bases and the J gene lost 5 bases, with 7 bases spanning the gap. This CDR3 has 13 residues. The CDR3 DNA follows: TGTGCCACCAGCAGAGATAGAGGGTATGGCTACACCTTC. It yields the protein CATSRDRGYGYTF.

The J gene is TRBJ2-5, the V gene TRBV7-8; possibly TRBD2 for D (5 bases). Germline CDR1 is SGHVS and CDR2 is FQNEAQ. The ends were cut back, 5 bases at V and 5 bases at J, with 12 bases in the middle. The CDR3 has 13 residues. Here the CDR3 reads CASSPTRLETQYF. The CDR3 DNA sequence: TGTGCCAGCAGCCCTACTAGATTGGAGACCCAGTACTTC.

V and J are TRBV5-5 and TRBJ2-1; possible D gene TRBD1, 6 bases. Trimming cost V 0 bases and J 9 bases, with 10 bases left between them. The CDR3 is made up of 13 amino acids. CDR1 is SGHKS and CDR2 is YYEKEE in the germline V gene (reference sequence). CDR3 nucleotide sequence: TGTGCCAGCAGCTTGGGACAGGTGGGTGAGCAGTTCTTC. The encoded protein is CASSLGQVGEQFF.

Only one count was recorded for this clone. This rearrangement joins TRBV7-2 to TRBJ1-2; tentatively, D is TRBD1 (6 bases). V was cut by 4 bases and J by 3 bases, with 15 bases left in between. This CDR3 spans 15 amino acids. Germline V gene lookup returns CDR1 SGHTA and CDR2 FQGNSA. The CDR3 nucleotides are TGTGCCAGCAGCTCACAGGGCGGGCTTGACTATGGCTACACCTTC. Translation: CASSSQGGLDYGYTF.

Written as DNA, the CDR3 is TGTGCCAGTAGTATGAACAGGAATTCACCCCTCCACTTT. Translation gives CASSMNRNSPLHF. The V and J genes are TRBV19 and TRBJ1-6; a weak D match, TRBD1 (5 bases). Germline loops: CDR1 LNHDA, CDR2 SQIVND (reference sequence). V gave up 3 bases and J gave up 7 bases, with 7 bases separating them. The length of the CDR3 is 13 residues.

The chain has TRBV10-3 and TRBJ1-1; D perhaps matches TRBD1 (6 bases). Germline V gene sequence: CDR1 ENHRY, CDR2 SYGVKD. Trimming pared 1 base from V and 1 base from J, leaving 13 bases between. This CDR3 contains 16 residues. The CDR3 DNA reads TGTGCCATCAGTGAGTTTACAGGGCAGGAGAACACTGAAGCTTTCTTT. This translates into CAISEFTGQENTEAFF.

Written as DNA, the CDR3 is TGTGCCAGCAGTTCCCACAGAAGGACAGATACGCAGTATTTT. Translating gives CASSSHRRTDTQYF. The chain employs TRBV6-6 and TRBJ2-3; D is undetermined. The CDR3 contains 14 residues. The germline V and J ends were trimmed by 4 bases and 3 bases, with 11 bases remaining between them. Per the germline V gene, CDR1 is MNHNY and CDR2 is SVGAGI (reference sequence).

The chain recombines TRBV19 with TRBJ2-3, with a weak D call TRBD2 (6 bases). Germline CDR1 is LNHDA and CDR2 is SQIVND (reference sequence). Between the trimmed V and J ends, which lost 5 bases and 3 bases, there was a span of 9 bases. This CDR3 contains 13 residues. The CDR3 loop reads CASSVRETDTQYF. The CDR3 nucleotides are TGTGCCAGTAGTGTCCGGGAGACAGATACGCAGTATTTT.

The CDR3 DNA is TGTGCCAGCAGCCAAGAGTGGCTTACAGGGAACTATGGCTACACCTTC. The encoded protein is CASSQEWLTGNYGYTF. The rearrangement joins TRBV3-1 (or the pseudogene TRBV3-2) to TRBJ1-2; maybe TRBD1 (6 bases). The CDR3 loop spans 16 amino acids. Germline lookup yields CDR1 LGHDT and CDR2 YNNKEL (reference sequence). Trimming left V 0 bases short and J 2 bases short, with 13 bases between.

The chain is built from TRBV19 and TRBJ1-3; TRBD1 agrees at 9 bases. Losses at the gene ends were 8 bases for V and 0 bases for J; bases not matched to a gene: 5. Germline values: CDR1 LNHDA, CDR2 SQIVND (reference sequence). The CDR3 extends over 15 amino acids. The CDR3 protein is CASRTGDYSGNTIYF. The CDR3 DNA follows: TGTGCCAGTCGGACAGGGGACTACTCTGGAAACACCATATATTTT.

The gene calls are TRBV5-1 and TRBJ2-2, with 10 bases identical to TRBD2. The germline gives CDR1 SGHRS, CDR2 YFSETQ. The length of the CDR3 is 17 residues. V lost 3 bases to trimming and J lost 1 base; unmatched junction nucleotides: 6. CDR3 DNA: TGCGCCAGCAGCTCCCGCGCTAGCGGGGGGAACACCGGGGAGCTGTTTTTT. Amino acid sequence: CASSSRASGGNTGELFF.

V is TRBV19 and J is TRBJ1-5; possibly TRBD1 for D (5 bases). CDR1 is LNHDA and CDR2 is SQIVND in the germline V gene (reference sequence). Trimming took off 5 bases at V and 5 bases at J, with 10 bases between the two ends. This CDR3 spans 13 amino acids. The CDR3 spells CASSPRGDQPQHF. CDR3 nucleotide sequence: TGTGCCAGTAGTCCCCGGGGGGATCAGCCCCAGCATTTT. Supplemented by reference TRBV19 and TRBJ1-5, the full variable domain reads DGGITQSPKYLFRKEGQNVTLSCEQNLNHDAMYWYRQDPGQGLRLIYYSQIVNDFQKGDIAEGYSVSREKKESFPLTVTSAQKNPTAFYLCASSPRGDQPQHFGDGTRLSIL.

This chain joins TRBV30 and TRBJ2-3, with unresolved D. V was clipped by 2 bases and J by 5 bases, with 5 bases between them. CDR3 length: 11 residues. CDR1 is GTSNPN and CDR2 is SVGIG in the germline V gene (reference sequence). The CDR3 nucleotides read TGTGCCTGGAGTCCTAGAGATACGCAGTATTTT. It is translated as CAWSPRDTQYF.

V is TRBV30 and J is TRBJ1-3; 10 bases are a match to TRBD1. CDR3 length equals 15 residues. V shed 0 bases, J shed 2 bases, and the junction held 1 base outside the gene matches. Germline V lookup: CDR1 GTSNPN, CDR2 SVGIG (reference sequence). Here the CDR3 DNA reads TGTGCCTGGAGTGTTGGACAGGGGGCTGGAAACACCATATATTTT. Its protein is CAWSVGQGAGNTIYF.

The chain employs TRBV5-1 and TRBJ2-1; 8 bases are a match to TRBD1. The CDR3 sequence is 15 residues long. CDR1 SGHRS and CDR2 YFSETQ come from the germline V gene. V gave up 0 bases and J gave up 5 bases; unmatched junction bases: 4. CDR3 amino acids: CASSLEAGGHNEQFF. Here the CDR3 DNA reads TGCGCCAGCAGCTTGGAGGCAGGGGGCCACAATGAGCAGTTCTTC.

This chain joins TRBV6-2 or TRBV6-3 and TRBJ2-1; 9 bases line up with TRBD2. V lost 2 bases to trimming and J lost 6 bases; unmatched junction nucleotides: 14. Germline lookup yields CDR1 MNHEY and CDR2 SVGEGT. The CDR3 loop spans 18 amino acids. As DNA, the CDR3 is TGTGCCAGCAGTTACGGGGATTTTGAGGCGCGGGGGGGCAATGAGCAGTTCTTC. It specifies CASSYGDFEARGGNEQFF.

This chain connects TRBV6-2 or TRBV6-3 to TRBJ1-2, with D unresolved. Trimming took off 2 bases at V and 13 bases at J, with 17 bases between the two ends. The CDR3 length is 13 residues. Germline V gene sequence: CDR1 MNHEY, CDR2 SVGEGT. CDR3 loop: CASSYPRSHGGTF. The CDR3 nucleotides are TGTGCCAGCAGTTACCCGCGCTCGCATGGCGGCACCTTC.

The rearrangement uses TRBV18 and TRBJ2-3, with 12 bases lining up with TRBD2. Germline V lookup: CDR1 KGHSH, CDR2 LQKENI. CDR3 size: 15 residues. V lost 6 bases to trimming and J lost 5 bases; unmatched junction nucleotides: 6. The CDR3: CASSPSGGDGDTQYF. DNA of the CDR3: TGTGCCAGCTCCCCTAGCGGGGGGGATGGAGATACGCAGTATTTT.

CDR3 nucleotide sequence: TGTGCCAGCAGTTCTGATACAGGGGGGAATTCACCCCTCCACTTT. Protein sequence: CASSSDTGGNSPLHF. The chain employs TRBV2 and TRBJ1-6; 8 positions match TRBD1. The CDR3 is 15 residues long. Unmatched junction bases numbered 7, after V lost 5 bases and J lost 7 bases. CDR1 and CDR2 (germline): SNHLY, FYNNEI.

The CDR3 region is CASSLWRGGTIYF. The CDR3 DNA reads TGTGCCAGCAGTTTATGGCGAGGAGGGACCATATATTTT. V gene TRBV28 combines with J gene TRBJ1-3; D unresolved. The CDR3 consists of 13 residues. The germline CDR1 and CDR2 sequences are MDHEN and SYDVKM. Trimming stripped 0 bases from V and 10 bases from J, with 10 bases between.